This TCR beta chain was documented in a study of identical twins. General study results and limits: Those out-of-frame alpha sequences shared by twins showed an excess of low generation probability. A cross-sectional statistical analysis, not follow-up of the same donors, supported the conclusions.

This clonotype was counted ten times or more. No antigen is known for it. There are 12 residues in the CDR3. In germline, CDR1 is SGHDT, CDR2 YYEEEE. V lost 4 bases and J 8 bases, leaving 7 bases between the germline ends. TCRdb used MiXCR to reprocess the 5' RACE reads, holding one entry per CDR3 protein. Of approximately 600,000 distinct CDR3 sequences listed, roughly 9.9% are singletons. These sequences were also reported in another study, on yellow fever vaccine responses in identical twins.

The V and J genes are TRBV5-6 and TRBJ1-6; the D is unclear. This receptor was identified in a woman aged 18-29 years in good health. Sequencing was carried out using PBMCs. CDR3 in amino acids: CASSQFDSPLHF. The CDR3 nucleotides are TGTGCCAGCAGCCAGTTTGATTCACCCCTCCACTTT.